This TCR beta chain stems from a study of tumor-infiltrating lymphocytes in primary liver carcinoma. RNA was extracted from whole blood without cell sorting, alongside germline DNA. This CDR3 contains 17 residues. Germline V gives CDR1 SGHNT, CDR2 YENEEA. V lost 6 bases and J lost 3; bases outside the gene matches: 14. With respect to this clonotype: No conserved phenylalanine or tryptophan is present at the end of the CDR3, so a read error is the likely explanation.

Using a constant-region primer together with ProtoScript II reverse transcriptase, TCR beta cDNA was made from 500 ng of total RNA. Three-round nested multiplex PCR performed with slightly modified ARM-PCR produced the TCR beta libraries. Amplification in the first two PCR rounds was performed using TRBV1-TRBV30 forward primers and a C-beta reverse primer for 10 cycles each. TCRdb processed the multiplex PCR reads anew with MiXCR; each CDR3 protein has one entry. The table lists fewer than 250,000 distinct CDR3 sequences, roughly two thirds of them singletons. V gene TRBV11-3 combines with J gene TRBJ1-3, with TRBD1 identical over 7 bases. The sequenced sample consisted of peripheral blood. The clonotype originates from a woman aged 60-75 years with primary liver carcinoma and hepatitis B virus infection. CDR3 loop: CASRTTGAFSRGNTIYL. CDR3 coding DNA: TGTGCCAGCAGGACTACAGGGGCTTTCTCTCGTGGAAACACCATATATCTT.